This paragraph reports one TCR beta chain. Its antigen is undetermined. The data were taken from a study of T cell responses to AZD1222 COVID-19 vaccine. Regarding the study as a whole: An increase in Spike-specific TCR breadth and depth was observed after two AZD1222 doses. Mostly white British, mostly female donors; authors suggested clonal diversity may be underestimated. Without day 14 samples, only post-peak T cell repertoires were studied.

The CDR3 extends over 15 amino acids. Germline V CDR1 and CDR2: MDHEN, SYDVKM. Trimming pared 6 bases from V and 0 bases from J, leaving 15 bases between. This table comes from immunoSEQ multiplex PCR, and its TCRdb copy is limited to in-frame clones, with some not included. Its listing shows about 140,000 clones. The sample taken for sequencing was peripheral blood. The chain is built from TRBV28 and TRBJ2-7, with a weak D call TRBD2 (6 bases). This TCR was sampled from an adult in good health. The CDR3 coding sequence is TGTGCCAGCAGATCCCCTTGGGACTCCTCCTACGAGCAGTACTTC. This encodes CASRSPWDSSYEQYF.